These 13 T cell receptor beta chains were all obtained from the same sample, sequenced in a study of blood T cell repertoires in COVID-19. Repertoires were generated with immunoSEQ multiplex PCR, while TCRdb's copy carries only in-frame clones and drops some. The sample consists of approximately 240,000 clones, about 93% of them appearing once. Material: peripheral blood. These receptors all come from a man aged 30 to 45 with COVID-19, enrolled during active disease.

The genes are TRBV6-2 or TRBV6-3 and TRBJ1-6, with D possibly TRBD1 on 6 matching bases. V shed 2 bases and J shed 12 bases, with 14 bases lying between them. There are 14 residues in the CDR3. Looked up from germline, CDR1 is MNHEY and CDR2 is SVGEGT. The CDR3 protein is CASSYSRGERPLHF. For the CDR3, the DNA is TGTGCCAGCAGTTACAGCAGGGGAGAAAGACCCCTCCACTTT.

The genes are TRBV14 and TRBJ2-7; D ambiguous. V was trimmed by 1 base and J by 5 bases, leaving 6 bases between them. In germline, CDR1 is SGHDN, CDR2 FVKESK. This CDR3 comprises 12 residues. CDR3 loop: CASSQVQHEQYF. The CDR3 nucleotides are TGTGCCAGCAGCCAAGTACAGCACGAGCAGTACTTC. The whole variable domain, filled in from reference TRBV14 and TRBJ2-7, reads EAGVTQFPSHSVIEKGQTVTLRCDPISGHDNLYWYRRVMGKEIKFLLHFVKESKQDESGMPNNRFLAERTGGTYSTLKVQPAELEDSGVYFCASSQVQHEQYFGPGTRLTVT.

The chain carries TRBV6-5 and TRBJ1-3; 9 nucleotides agree with TRBD1. Germline CDR1 is MNHEY and CDR2 is SVGAGI. Germline trimming cut 5 bases from V and 1 base from J; bases unmatched to any gene: 3. The CDR3 has 15 amino acids. The CDR3 region is CASSTTGGSGNTIYF. As DNA, the CDR3 is TGTGCCAGCAGTACGACAGGGGGATCTGGAAACACCATATATTTT.

This chain uses TRBV5-4 with TRBJ2-7, with TRBD1 matching 8 bases. CDR3 length equals 15 residues. V shed 4 bases and J 4 bases; nucleotides not matched to a gene: 10. Germline V lookup: CDR1 SGHNT, CDR2 YYREEE (reference sequence). The CDR3 DNA reads as TGTGCCAGCAGCCCTCCCGGGACAGGCGTGTACGAGCAGTACTTC. Protein product: CASSPPGTGVYEQYF.

The J gene is TRBJ2-7, the V gene TRBV7-9; D not resolved. The CDR3 contains 13 residues. Germline-derived CDR1 and CDR2 are SEHNR and FQNEAQ (reference sequence). V lost 8 bases and J 0 bases, leaving 11 bases between the germline ends. CDR3 sequence (DNA): TGTGCCAGCGGCGCGGCGGACTCCTACGAGCAGTACTTC. Translation: CASGAADSYEQYF.

V usage is TRBV2 and J usage is TRBJ2-4, with TRBD1 as a possible D gene (6 bases). The CDR3 is 14 residues long. V was cut by 9 bases and J by 8 bases, with 20 bases left in between. CDR1 SNHLY and CDR2 FYNNEI come from the germline V gene. DNA for the CDR3: TGTGCCAGTATACAGGGATTTTCAATAGACATTCAGTACTTC. Translated, it gives CASIQGFSIDIQYF.

The table lists this clone with a few counts. This rearrangement joins TRBV3-1 (or the pseudogene TRBV3-2) to TRBJ1-1; no reliable D call. This CDR3 is built from 13 residues. The germline gives CDR1 LGHDT, CDR2 YNNKEL (reference sequence). The V end lost 4 bases, the J end lost 3 bases, and 9 bases lay between the germline ends. The CDR3 sequence is CASSRQTDTEAFF. For the CDR3, the DNA is TGTGCCAGCAGCCGACAAACGGACACTGAAGCTTTCTTT.

This chain links TRBV5-1 with TRBJ1-2, with 10 bases lining up with TRBD1. Germline trimming cut 4 bases from V and 4 bases from J; bases unmatched to any gene: 13. CDR1 SGHRS and CDR2 YFSETQ come from the germline V gene. The CDR3 spans 17 residues. CDR3 sequence reads: CASSPRQGAAVSYGYTF. The CDR3 DNA sequence: TGCGCCAGCAGCCCTCGACAGGGGGCGGCTGTGAGCTATGGCTACACCTTC.

Here the CDR3 reads CASSIAQGSGNTIYF. CDR3 DNA: TGTGCCAGTAGTATTGCCCAGGGCTCTGGAAACACCATATATTTT. The J gene is TRBJ1-3, the V gene TRBV19; TRBD1 is a possible D gene (5 bases). This CDR3 comprises 15 residues. V was trimmed by 3 bases and J by 0 bases, leaving 9 bases between them. From germline, CDR1 is LNHDA and CDR2 SQIVND (reference sequence).

The genes are TRBV9 and TRBJ1-1; 7 bases line up with TRBD1. J lost 0 bases, V lost 6 bases, and 11 bases had no gene match. The CDR3 runs 16 residues. Germline assignment: CDR1 SGDLS and CDR2 YYNGEE. The CDR3 spells CASTPTATGMNTEAFF. The CDR3 bases are TGTGCCAGCACGCCTACGGCGACAGGGATGAACACTGAAGCTTTCTTT.

This clone was observed once. This sequence joins TRBV3-1 (or the pseudogene TRBV3-2) and TRBJ2-1; 11 bases map to TRBD2. V lost 4 bases, J lost 1 base, and 6 bases stayed unmatched. This CDR3 has 17 amino acids. The germline gives CDR1 LGHDT, CDR2 YNNKEL (reference sequence). DNA for the CDR3: TGTGCCAGCAGCCGAGAGGGACTAGCGGATTCCTACAATGAGCAGTTCTTC. Translation gives CASSREGLADSYNEQFF.

This rearrangement joins TRBV6-5 to TRBJ2-5; D is possibly TRBD2 (7 bases). This CDR3 spans 15 amino acids. The germline V and J ends were trimmed by 7 bases and 0 bases, with 15 bases remaining between them. Germline loops: CDR1 MNHEY, CDR2 SVGAGI. Here the CDR3 reads CASKNRGGYQETQYF. The CDR3, as DNA: TGTGCCAGCAAAAATAGGGGGGGCTACCAAGAGACCCAGTACTTC.

Details on this clone: Additional DNA sequences in this sample encode the identical CDR3. The chain carries TRBV11-2 and TRBJ1-2; 7 nucleotides line up with TRBD1. The V segment lost 5 bases and the J segment 1 base; nucleotides outside the gene matches: 4. Germline loops: CDR1 SGHAT, CDR2 FQNNGV. The CDR3 contains 14 residues. The CDR3 sequence is CASSPRQGNYGYTF. DNA of the CDR3: TGTGCCAGCAGCCCTAGACAGGGTAACTATGGCTACACCTTC.